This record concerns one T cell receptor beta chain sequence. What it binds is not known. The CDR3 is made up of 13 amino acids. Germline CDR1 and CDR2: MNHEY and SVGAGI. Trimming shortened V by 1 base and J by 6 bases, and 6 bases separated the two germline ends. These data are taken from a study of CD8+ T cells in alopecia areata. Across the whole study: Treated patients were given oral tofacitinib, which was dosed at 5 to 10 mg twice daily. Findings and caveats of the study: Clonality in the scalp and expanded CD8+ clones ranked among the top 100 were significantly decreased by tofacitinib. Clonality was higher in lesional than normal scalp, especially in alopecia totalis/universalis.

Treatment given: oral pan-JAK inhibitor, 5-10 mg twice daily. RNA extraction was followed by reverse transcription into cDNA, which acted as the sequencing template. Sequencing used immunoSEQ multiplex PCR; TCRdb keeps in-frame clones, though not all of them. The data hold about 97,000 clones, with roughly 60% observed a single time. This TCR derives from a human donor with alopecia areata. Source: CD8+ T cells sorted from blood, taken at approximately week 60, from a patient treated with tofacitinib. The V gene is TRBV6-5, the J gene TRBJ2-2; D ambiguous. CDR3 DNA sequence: TGTGCCAGCAGTTACTTTGGGCCCGGGGAGCTGTTTTTT. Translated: CASSYFGPGELFF.